This is a list of T cell receptor beta chains from one sample in a study of blood T cell repertoires in COVID-19. Clones were read by immunoSEQ multiplex PCR, and TCRdb kept only the in-frame ones, dropping some. The sample has 300,000 to 400,000 clones, approximately 87% seen once. Sequencing input: peripheral blood. These receptors all stem from a woman in her forties or fifties with active or convalescent COVID-19. The CDR3 runs from the conserved cysteine through the conserved F or W. The order of the fields is D gene, V gene, J gene, CDR3 length, clone size, CDR3 protein, CDR3 DNA. The D gene is left open where the match is weak. Size values are once, few and many counts, or a class for expanded clones, and some rows have none.

TRBD1,TRBV7-8,TRBJ1-1,16,.,CASSLGQGQLNTEAFF,TGTGCCAGCAGCCTCGGACAGGGACAGCTGAACACTGAAGCTTTCTTT
TRBD2,TRBV9,TRBJ2-7,15,.,CASSALAGGPTEQYF,TGTGCCAGCAGCGCCCTAGCGGGAGGGCCAACCGAGCAGTACTTC
.,TRBV30,TRBJ1-2,13,.,CAWSVQQGGGYTF,TGTGCCTGGAGTGTACAGCAGGGCGGCGGCTACACCTTC
.,TRBV20-1,TRBJ2-4,11,.,CSASHKSLQYF,TGCAGTGCTAGTCACAAGTCTCTTCAGTACTTC
.,TRBV7-9,TRBJ1-1,13,.,CASSLYSKTEAFF,TGTGCCAGCAGCTTGTACAGTAAGACTGAAGCTTTCTTT
TRBD2,TRBV5-1,TRBJ2-5,15,.,CASSFLAGGPKTQYF,TGCGCCAGCAGCTTCCTAGCGGGGGGGCCGAAGACCCAGTACTTC
.,TRBV4-2,TRBJ2-2,15,.,CASSQALTNTGELFF,TGTGCCAGCAGCCAAGCACTAACGAACACCGGGGAGCTGTTTTTT
TRBD2,TRBV11-2,TRBJ2-3,16,.,CASSVTSGRSTDTQYF,TGTGCCAGCAGCGTCACTAGCGGAAGAAGCACAGATACGCAGTATTTT
TRBD2,TRBV28,TRBJ2-7,15,.,CASSPPSGMSNEQYF,TGTGCCAGCAGTCCCCCTAGCGGGATGTCAAACGAGCAGTACTTC
.,TRBV4-1,TRBJ1-1,13,.,CASSQVVGGEAFF,TGCGCCAGCAGCCAAGTCGTTGGAGGTGAAGCTTTCTTT
TRBD2,TRBV9,TRBJ2-7,15,.,CASSVDGLATYEQYF,TGTGCCAGCAGCGTAGATGGACTAGCTACTTACGAGCAGTACTTC
TRBD1,TRBV15,TRBJ1-2,18,once,CATSREGTGSRANYGYTF,TGTGCCACCAGCAGAGAGGGGACAGGGTCTAGGGCCAACTATGGCTACACCTTC
TRBD2,TRBV27,TRBJ2-7,14,.,CASSARGGSYEQYF,TGTGCCAGCAGTGCACGGGGGGGCTCCTACGAGCAGTACTTC
TRBD2,TRBV7-6,TRBJ2-5,16,.,CASSLGASGRFATQYF,TGTGCCAGCAGCTTAGGAGCCAGCGGGAGGTTCGCGACCCAGTACTTC
TRBD1,TRBV28,TRBJ2-7,15,.,CASSIPGQGAYEQYF,TGTGCCAGCAGCATTCCGGGACAGGGTGCCTACGAGCAGTACTTC
.,TRBV7-9,TRBJ2-1,16,once,CASSLRGGTGYNEQFF,TGTGCCAGCAGCTTAAGAGGAGGGACCGGATACAATGAGCAGTTCTTC
.,TRBV2,TRBJ1-6,12,few,CASSEWARPLHF,TGTGCCAGCAGTGAATGGGCGAGACCCCTCCACTTT
TRBD2,TRBV30,TRBJ2-3,13,.,CARSSGGIDTQYF,TGTGCCCGCAGTAGCGGGGGGATAGATACGCAGTATTTT
TRBD1,TRBV28,TRBJ1-2,15,once,CASSLSDTGDYGYTF,TGTGCCAGCAGTCTCAGCGACACAGGGGACTATGGCTACACCTTC
TRBD2,TRBV6-4,TRBJ2-7,20,.,CASSGGTSGGIFTFSYEQYF,TGTGCCAGCAGTGGGGGGACTAGCGGGGGTATATTCACTTTCTCCTACGAGCAGTACTTC
TRBD2,TRBV5-1,TRBJ2-1,15,.,CASSSASGFYNEQFF,TGCGCCAGCAGCTCCGCTAGCGGGTTTTACAATGAGCAGTTCTTC
.,TRBV9,TRBJ2-7,12,.,CASSVDSGEQYF,TGTGCCAGCAGCGTAGATTCGGGGGAGCAGTACTTC
.,TRBV7-9,TRBJ2-3,16,.,CASSLKTGHPTDTQYF,TGTGCCAGCAGCCTTAAAACAGGCCATCCCACAGATACGCAGTATTTT
.,TRBV27,TRBJ2-7,15,few,CASSLRDRSSYEQYF,TGTGCCAGCAGTTTGCGGGACAGAAGCTCCTACGAGCAGTACTTC
TRBD1,TRBV3-1/TRBV3-2,TRBJ1-6,15,.,CATARGQGLSSPLHF,TGTGCCACTGCCAGAGGACAGGGGTTAAGTTCACCCCTCCACTTT
.,TRBV28,TRBJ1-5,13,once,CASSPGTNQPQHF,TGTGCCAGCAGTCCGGGGACAAATCAGCCCCAGCATTTT
TRBD1,TRBV15,TRBJ1-1,14,once,CATSSLTGGTEAFF,TGTGCCACCAGCAGCCTGACAGGGGGAACTGAAGCTTTCTTT
.,TRBV28,TRBJ2-1,13,once,CASTRTGYNEQFF,TGTGCCAGCACCCGGACTGGTTACAATGAGCAGTTCTTC
.,TRBV5-4,TRBJ2-7,13,.,CASSLEVSGEQYF,TGTGCCAGCAGCTTGGAAGTAAGCGGCGAGCAGTACTTC
.,TRBV19,TRBJ2-3,14,.,CASSITADTDTQYF,TGTGCCAGTAGTATAACCGCGGACACAGATACGCAGTATTTT
.,TRBV5-8,TRBJ2-5,14,.,CASSLGDKTMTQYF,TGTGCCAGCAGCTTGGGGGACAAAACGATGACCCAGTACTTC
.,TRBV12-3/TRBV12-4,TRBJ2-1,13,.,CASSPTGHNEQFF,TGTGCCAGCAGTCCCACAGGGCACAATGAGCAGTTCTTC
TRBD2,TRBV5-1,TRBJ2-7,16,.,CASSLANSGRAYEQYF,TGCGCCAGCAGCTTGGCTAATAGCGGGAGGGCCTACGAGCAGTACTTC
TRBD1,TRBV7-2,TRBJ2-2,16,once,CASSFGDRGNTGELFF,TGTGCCAGCAGCTTTGGGGACAGGGGGAACACCGGGGAGCTGTTTTTT
.,TRBV4-3,TRBJ2-7,14,.,CASSQDTTGSEQYF,TGCGCCAGCAGCCAAGATACAACAGGGTCCGAGCAGTACTTC
.,TRBV19,TRBJ1-2,13,.,CASSIGGHYGYTF,TGTGCCAGTAGTATCGGCGGTCACTATGGCTACACCTTC
TRBD1,TRBV4-1,TRBJ1-3,16,few,CASSPGTGTYGNTIYF,TGCGCCAGCAGCCCCGGGACAGGGACCTATGGAAACACCATATATTTT
TRBD1,TRBV6-6,TRBJ1-1,16,.,CASDGTGDRMNTEAFF,TGTGCCAGCGATGGGACAGGGGACCGGATGAACACTGAAGCTTTCTTT
TRBD2,TRBV19,TRBJ2-3,15,.,CASSNIAGGTDTQYF,TGTGCCAGTAGTAATATAGCGGGAGGGACAGATACGCAGTATTTT
TRBD2,TRBV24-1,TRBJ2-1,17,.,CATSDLLAAGEGLVQFF,TGTGCCACCAGTGATTTGCTCGCGGCGGGAGAGGGGTTGGTGCAGTTCTTC
TRBD1,TRBV30,TRBJ1-6,13,.,CAGGDRGKSPLHF,TGTGCCGGAGGGGACAGGGGAAAGTCACCCCTCCACTTT
TRBD2,TRBV7-3,TRBJ2-3,15,.,CASSPSGSRTDTQYF,TGTGCCAGCAGCCCGAGCGGGAGCCGGACAGATACGCAGTATTTT
TRBD2,TRBV7-2,TRBJ2-7,15,.,CASNTASGGGYEQYF,TGTGCCAGCAATACAGCTAGCGGGGGGGGCTACGAGCAGTACTTC
.,TRBV7-8,TRBJ1-2,15,once,CASSLEQGLNYGYTF,TGTGCCAGCAGCTTAGAACAGGGCCTTAACTATGGCTACACCTTC
.,TRBV11-2,TRBJ1-4,14,.,CASSRFGPGEKLFF,TGTGCCAGCAGCCGCTTTGGGCCGGGGGAAAAACTGTTTTTT
TRBD2,TRBV10-2,TRBJ2-7,17,few,CASSGTSGRSGFHEQYF,TGCGCCAGCAGTGGGACTAGCGGGAGGTCAGGATTCCACGAGCAGTACTTC
TRBD2,TRBV19,TRBJ2-3,14,.,CASSSGGAGDTQYF,TGTGCCAGTAGTAGCGGGGGTGCCGGCGATACGCAGTATTTT
TRBD1,TRBV19,TRBJ2-5,15,.,CASSPDRKNQETQYF,TGTGCCAGTAGCCCGGACAGGAAAAACCAAGAGACCCAGTACTTC
.,TRBV30,TRBJ1-1,12,.,CAWTVVNTEAFF,TGTGCCTGGACGGTAGTGAACACTGAAGCTTTCTTT
TRBD2,TRBV7-2,TRBJ2-7,15,.,CASSLLGSGPYEQYF,TGTGCCAGCAGCTTACTCGGTAGCGGGCCCTACGAGCAGTACTTC
.,TRBV28,TRBJ1-2,15,.,CAIAFPRGSRYGYTF,TGTGCCATCGCCTTTCCCCGGGGGAGCAGGTATGGCTACACCTTC
TRBD1,TRBV10-3,TRBJ1-1,13,.,CAISRQGAFEAFF,TGTGCCATCAGCCGACAGGGGGCCTTTGAAGCTTTCTTT
TRBD1,TRBV7-9,TRBJ2-1,16,.,CASRFRLQGADNEQFF,TGTGCCAGCAGGTTCCGCCTCCAGGGGGCCGACAATGAGCAGTTCTTC
.,TRBV4-3,TRBJ2-5,15,.,CASSQASRGSETQYF,TGCGCCAGCAGCCAAGCCTCCAGGGGAAGCGAGACCCAGTACTTC
.,TRBV14,TRBJ2-7,13,.,CASSQDPHYEQYF,TGTGCCAGCAGCCAAGATCCACACTACGAGCAGTACTTC
TRBD1,TRBV7-8,TRBJ2-7,16,.,CASSSTTGTGLYEQYF,TGTGCCAGCAGCTCAACCACCGGGACAGGGCTCTACGAGCAGTACTTC
.,TRBV7-9,TRBJ1-2,15,.,CASSSPARPNYGYTF,TGTGCCAGCAGCTCCCCCGCTAGACCTAACTATGGCTACACCTTC